The sequence of this TCR beta chain was determined in a study of cytomegalovirus exposure and HLA in healthy donors. The wider study: The same platform used for the roughly 650 first-cohort repertoires was also used for the 90 to 150 validation repertoires, as a later analysis reported. Study-wide results and limits: Rare TCR sequences dominated, though some public TCRs recurred in many donors. Cytomegalovirus association was assigned to approximately 180 TCR beta chains. A classifier reportedly called cytomegalovirus status with high sensitivity and specificity.

This clone was picked up a small number of times. Its antigen is not identified. J was trimmed by 7 bases and V by 4 bases; bases with no gene match: 10. Per germline, CDR1 SGHAT and CDR2 FQNNGV. The CDR3 length is 16 residues. Repertoires were generated with immunoSEQ multiplex PCR, while TCRdb's copy carries only in-frame clones and drops some. The repertoire includes fewer than 400,000 clones, roughly 90% of them detected once, and 0.7% to 0.85% sits in the top ten. The V call is TRBV11-2, the J call TRBJ1-2; TRBD1 agrees at 12 bases. This TCR came from a woman under 30 in good health and CMV-seronegative. Material: PBMCs. The CDR3 DNA is TGTGCCAGCAGCTCACCCCGGGACAGGGGGCGTGTTGGCTACACCTTC. It yields the protein CASSSPRDRGRVGYTF.